This T cell receptor (beta chain) was sequenced during a study of blood T cell repertoires in COVID-19. Study background: COVID-19 samples from acute and convalescent phases originated in the United States, Italy and Spain.

Clones were read by immunoSEQ multiplex PCR, and TCRdb kept only the in-frame ones, dropping some. The sample lists around 30,000 clones, approximately 71% occurring once. Trimming shortened V by 3 bases and J by 5 bases, and 7 bases separated the two germline ends. Germline CDR1 is SEHNR and CDR2 is FQNEAQ (reference sequence). The CDR3 loop spans 12 amino acids. This TCR was sampled from a man of 80 years or more with active or convalescent COVID-19. The gene calls are TRBV7-9 and TRBJ2-5; a possible D gene is TRBD2 (6 bases). The sequenced material came from peripheral blood. The DNA of the CDR3 is TGTGCCAGCAGCTTCGCGGGGGAGACCCAGTACTTC. Translating gives CASSFAGETQYF.